Listed here are 29 T cell receptor beta chains from one sample, sequenced in a study of blood T cells in healthy people across ages. Sample-barcoded 5' priming and a J-beta primer mix drove a second PCR of roughly 6 to 12 cycles. TCRdb redid the calling of the 5' RACE reads with MiXCR, one entry per CDR3 protein. The sample includes more than 500,000 distinct CDR3 sequences, approximately 30% of them seen just once. Sequencing input: blood. These receptors all stem from a woman aged 70-85 years in good health.

This rearrangement joins TRBV4-3 to TRBJ1-6; TRBD1 agrees at 10 bases. Germline assignment: CDR1 LGHNA and CDR2 YSLEER. Trimming took 1 base from V and 10 from J; bases not matched to a gene: 1. The CDR3 is 14 residues long. CDR3: CASSQGQGASPLHF. CDR3 nucleotide sequence: TGCGCCAGCAGCCAAGGACAGGGGGCATCACCCCTCCACTTT.

In its sample, this clonotype was seen a few times. In this CDR3 the conserved last residue, phenylalanine or tryptophan, is missing, so a read error is likely. This chain joins TRBV7-7 and TRBJ1-1, with TRBD1 identical over 7 bases. The CDR3 is 14 amino acids. CDR1 SSHAT and CDR2 FNYEAQ come from the germline V gene (reference sequence). The CDR3 reads CASSQTGIFTEAFL. CDR3 DNA sequence: TGTGCTAGCAGCCAGACAGGGATTTTCACTGAAGCTTTCCTT.

This rearrangement joins TRBV30 to TRBJ1-2; D is uncertain. The V end was cut by 0 bases, the J end by 9 bases, with 17 bases between. Germline V gives CDR1 GTSNPN, CDR2 SVGIG (reference sequence). The CDR3 sequence is 14 residues long. The CDR3 loop is CAWSVGVRRSSYTF. In DNA form, the CDR3 reads TGTGCCTGGAGTGTCGGAGTTAGGAGGTCGAGCTACACCTTC.

V and J are TRBV7-2 and TRBJ1-1, with D unresolved. Per germline, CDR1 SGHTA and CDR2 FQGNSA. This CDR3 is 11 amino acids long. V lost 5 bases and J lost 7, with 8 bases in between. The CDR3 loop reads CASSTRREAFF. CDR3 sequence (DNA): TGTGCCAGCAGCACCCGACGTGAAGCTTTCTTT.

Of note for this clonotype: A read error may produce the germline difference seen at one junction end. The chain has TRBV29-1 and TRBJ2-5, with a possible D match to TRBD1 (5 bases). This CDR3 is built from 13 residues. Looked up from germline, CDR1 is SQVTM and CDR2 is ANQGSEA. The CDR3 nucleotides are TGCAACGGCCGAACAGGTTTTTCAGAGACCCAGTACTTT. This gives the protein CNGRTGFSETQYF.

This clonotype was recorded a few times. V gene TRBV2 combines with J gene TRBJ2-5, with D possibly being TRBD1 or TRBD2 (5 bases each). The CDR3 length is 15 residues. With 1 base removed from V and 4 bases from J, the gap between germline ends came to 13 bases. Germline V lookup: CDR1 SNHLY, CDR2 FYNNEI. The CDR3 DNA reads TGTGCCAGCAGTGAAGAGCAGGCAGGGAGAGAGACCCAGTACTTC. Its protein product is CASSEEQAGRETQYF.

The gene calls are TRBV12-3 or TRBV12-4 and TRBJ2-3; D perhaps matches TRBD1 (5 bases). The CDR3 covers 14 residues. Trimming took 6 bases from V and 4 from J, leaving 14 bases between them. The CDR3 sequence: CASSPKGKADTQYF. In DNA form, the CDR3 reads TGTGCCAGCAGCCCCAAGGGGAAAGCAGATACGCAGTATTTT.

There are a few counts of this clonotype. The gene calls are TRBV11-3 and TRBJ2-1, with TRBD1 identical over 8 bases. J lost 3 bases, V lost 5 bases, and 9 bases had no gene match. The CDR3 covers 16 residues. The V gene's germline CDR1 is SGHNT and CDR2 YENEEA. As DNA, the CDR3 is TGTGCCAGCAGCCTCGCCGGGACAGGAAACTACAATGAGCAGTTCTTC. Residues: CASSLAGTGNYNEQFF. The whole variable domain, remainder taken from reference TRBV11-3 and TRBJ2-1, is EAGVVQSPRYKIIEKKQPVAFWCNPISGHNTLYWYLQNLGQGPELLIRYENEEAVDDSQLPKDRFSAERLKGVDSTLKIQPAELGDSAVYLCASSLAGTGNYNEQFFGPGTRLTVL.

This clonotype has a handful of counts. V usage is TRBV7-2 and J usage is TRBJ2-7; 7 positions agree with TRBD1. V lost 5 bases to trimming and J lost 3 bases; unmatched junction nucleotides: 7. Per the germline V gene, CDR1 is SGHTA and CDR2 is FQGNSA. The CDR3 runs 14 residues. The CDR3 DNA reads TGTGCCAGCAGCCCAACCGGGACAGACTACGAGCAGTACTTC. Translated: CASSPTGTDYEQYF.

This clonotype turned up a few times. The rearrangement links TRBV29-1 to TRBJ2-2; D possibly corresponds to TRBD2 (6 bases). The CDR3 runs to 15 residues. CDR1 and CDR2 from the germline V gene are SQVTM and ANQGSEA. V dropped 2 bases and J dropped 0 bases, with 10 bases sitting between them. The CDR3 nucleotides are TGCAGCGTTGAAAAGGGGACTTCGAACACCGGGGAGCTGTTTTTT. This sequence encodes CSVEKGTSNTGELFF.

The chain combines TRBV12-3 or TRBV12-4 with TRBJ2-1; 7 bases are a match to TRBD2. The V segment lost 1 base and the J segment 2 bases; nucleotides outside the gene matches: 8. This CDR3 contains 17 residues. CDR3 residues: CASSLVPGLETYNEQFF. The CDR3 DNA is TGTGCCAGCAGTTTAGTTCCAGGACTAGAGACCTACAATGAGCAGTTCTTC.

This clonotype was counted between two and nine times. Sequence at one end of the junction differs from germline and may be a read error. J is TRBJ2-1 and V is TRBV7-7; 8 positions match TRBD2. Germline loops: CDR1 SSHAT, CDR2 FNYEAQ (reference sequence). CDR3 length: 14 residues. The CDR3 coding sequence is TGTGCTAGCAGCCTCGGGGGGGTGGACAATGAGCAGTTCTTC. This gives the protein CASSLGGVDNEQFF.

This clonotype was seen a handful of times. The rearrangement uses TRBV14 and TRBJ2-3; 8 bases agree with TRBD2. The CDR3 is made up of 19 amino acids. CDR1 and CDR2 (germline): SGHDN, FVKESK. J was trimmed by 0 bases and V by 1 base; bases with no gene match: 12. The CDR3 DNA is TGTGCCAGCAGCCAAGTTGGGGCGGGGGGCCCACGAAGCACAGATACGCAGTATTTT. Translated: CASSQVGAGGPRSTDTQYF.

The chain couples TRBV2 to TRBJ2-3; D is uncertain. V was clipped by 8 bases and J by 3 bases, with 21 bases between them. The CDR3 covers 16 residues. Germline CDR1 is SNHLY and CDR2 is FYNNEI. The CDR3 region has the DNA TGTGCCAGCCTGCAACAACGGGTGTATCAAACAGATACGCAGTATTTT. As protein: CASLQQRVYQTDTQYF.

CDR3 DNA: TGTGCCAGCAGCCCCCTTGCACAGGATGGCTACACCTTC. This encodes CASSPLAQDGYTF. The chain uses TRBV7-9 and TRBJ1-2, with a tentative D call TRBD1 (5 bases). Germline V lookup: CDR1 SEHNR, CDR2 FQNEAQ (reference sequence). The CDR3 runs to 13 residues. With 5 bases removed from V and 6 bases from J, the gap between germline ends came to 13 bases.

This clonotype was counted only a few times. J is TRBJ2-1 and V is TRBV20-1; maybe TRBD2 (5 bases). Germline values: CDR1 DFQATT, CDR2 SNEGSKA (reference sequence). The CDR3 is made up of 12 amino acids. Trimming pared 6 bases from V and 1 base from J, leaving 7 bases between. The CDR3 DNA sequence: TGCAGTGCGGGAGTTTCCTACAATGAGCAGTTCTTC. Translated: CSAGVSYNEQFF.

This clonotype occurred a few times. V is TRBV29-1 and J is TRBJ1-1; unclear D gene. The V and J ends lost 2 bases and 3 bases respectively, with 7 bases between them. The length of the CDR3 is 12 residues. Germline V CDR1 and CDR2: SQVTM, ANQGSEA. The CDR3 region is CSVERLHTEAFF. CDR3 DNA: TGCAGCGTTGAACGTCTGCACACTGAAGCTTTCTTT.

V gene TRBV5-1 combines with J gene TRBJ1-2; TRBD1 aligns across 11 bases. CDR1 and CDR2 from the germline V gene are SGHRS and YFSETQ. V was pared by 4 bases and J by 4 bases, with 3 bases of the junction left unmatched. This CDR3 has 14 residues. CDR3 residues: CASSVDRGLYGYTF. The CDR3 coding sequence is TGCGCCAGCAGCGTGGACAGGGGGCTCTATGGCTACACCTTC.

This clonotype was seen many times. V gene TRBV4-3 combines with J gene TRBJ2-5; D is ambiguous. This CDR3 is built from 13 residues. The germline gives CDR1 LGHNA, CDR2 YSLEER. V lost 4 bases and J lost 4, with 10 bases in between. The DNA of the CDR3 is TGCGCCAGCAGCCGCGACCTTCGAGAGACCCAGTACTTC. It translates to CASSRDLRETQYF.

In its sample, this clonotype was seen once. The chain employs TRBV7-2 and TRBJ2-1; TRBD2 matches at 9 bases. Germline loops: CDR1 SGHTA, CDR2 FQGNSA. Losses at the gene ends were 1 base for V and 8 bases for J; bases not matched to a gene: 9. CDR3 length equals 16 residues. Here the CDR3 reads CASSLVTAGGIHEQFF. The CDR3 DNA reads as TGTGCCAGCAGCTTAGTTACGGCGGGGGGGATTCATGAGCAGTTCTTC. The full variable domain, rest sourced from reference TRBV7-2 and TRBJ2-1, is GAGVSQSPSNKVTEKGKDVELRCDPISGHTALYWYRQSLGQGLEFLIYFQGNSAPDKSGLPSDRFSAERTGGSVSTLTIQRTQQEDSAVYLCASSLVTAGGIHEQFFGPGTRLTVL.

The chain carries TRBV12-3 or TRBV12-4 and TRBJ1-6, with 11 bases identical to TRBD1. Trimming at V came to 5 bases and at J to 9 bases, leaving 6 bases not matched to a gene. There are 15 residues in the CDR3. The CDR3 here is CASSAAGTGGSPLHF. The CDR3 DNA sequence: TGTGCCAGCAGTGCAGCCGGGACAGGGGGTTCACCCCTCCACTTT.

J is TRBJ1-6 and V is TRBV25-1; the D is unclear. Trimming left V 8 bases short and J 9 bases short, with 14 bases between. This CDR3 comprises 13 residues. Looked up from germline, CDR1 is MGHDK and CDR2 is SYGVNS. The CDR3 reads CASRGSVGSPLHF. The CDR3 bases are TGTGCCAGCCGCGGGAGCGTTGGTTCACCCCTCCACTTT.

The chain joins TRBV20-1 to TRBJ2-3; possibly TRBD2 for D (6 bases). The CDR3 covers 14 residues. The V and J ends lost 7 bases and 4 bases respectively, with 18 bases between them. The germline V gene has CDR1 DFQATT and CDR2 SNEGSKA (reference sequence). CDR3 region: CSVLITSLADTQYF. CDR3 DNA: TGCAGTGTCTTGATCACTAGCTTGGCAGATACGCAGTATTTT.

This clonotype was seen a handful of times. The chain joins TRBV19 to TRBJ1-2; TRBD1 agrees at 9 bases. The CDR3 loop spans 15 amino acids. The J segment lost 2 bases and the V segment lost 7 bases, leaving 8 bases of the junction unmatched. Germline CDR1 LNHDA, CDR2 SQIVND (reference sequence). DNA of the CDR3: TGTGCCAGTACCACTGCCGGGACAGGGAACTATGGCTACACCTTC. Protein: CASTTAGTGNYGYTF. Variable domain in full (rest from reference TRBV19 and TRBJ1-2): DGGITQSPKYLFRKEGQNVTLSCEQNLNHDAMYWYRQDPGQGLRLIYYSQIVNDFQKGDIAEGYSVSREKKESFPLTVTSAQKNPTAFYLCASTTAGTGNYGYTFGSGTRLTVV.

V is TRBV24-1 and J is TRBJ1-5; perhaps TRBD1 as D (6 bases). The V gene's germline CDR1 is KGHDR and CDR2 SFDVKD. Trimming removed 9 bases from V and 0 bases from J, with 20 bases in between. This CDR3 is 17 amino acids long. CDR3 nucleotides: TGTGCCACCGACTTAACGACAGGAGACAGTAGCAATCAGCCCCAGCATTTT. Residues: CATDLTTGDSSNQPQHF.

This clonotype was observed a few times. The chain combines TRBV7-8 with TRBJ2-1; D may correspond to TRBD1 or TRBD2 (5 bases each). V gave up 2 bases and J gave up 10 bases, with 18 bases separating them. The CDR3 is made up of 15 amino acids. Germline V gene sequence: CDR1 SGHVS, CDR2 FQNEAQ. The CDR3 DNA sequence: TGTGCCAGCAGCTTACAAGTCAGCCCCGGGGACGAGCAGTTCTTC. Amino acids: CASSLQVSPGDEQFF.

This clonotype appeared a few times. V gene TRBV4-2 combines with J gene TRBJ2-4; TRBD2 matches at 8 bases. CDR3 length: 16 residues. Germline CDR1 is LGHNA and CDR2 is YNFKEQ. Trimming removed 4 bases from V and 0 bases from J; junction bases left unmatched: 5. CDR3 loop: CASSPTSGAAKNIQYF. Here the CDR3 DNA reads TGTGCCAGCAGCCCAACTAGCGGTGCAGCCAAAAACATTCAGTACTTC.

Only a few counts were recorded for this clonotype. J is TRBJ2-3 and V is TRBV12-3 or TRBV12-4; D might be TRBD1 (5 bases). There are 18 residues in the CDR3. Trimming removed 3 bases at V and 0 bases at J, with 19 bases between. In nucleotides, the CDR3 is TGTGCCAGCAGTTTCTCTGGACACCTAAAGCAGAGCACAGATACGCAGTATTTT. This gives the protein CASSFSGHLKQSTDTQYF.

The J gene is TRBJ2-1, the V gene TRBV16; D perhaps matches TRBD2 (5 bases). Germline CDR1 is KGHSY and CDR2 is FQNENV. This CDR3 has 14 amino acids. Trimming removed 0 bases from V and 10 bases from J, with 13 bases in between. The CDR3 here is CASSQSAGIREQFF. CDR3 in DNA: TGTGCCAGCAGCCAATCGGCGGGTATAAGGGAGCAGTTCTTC. Based on the CDR3 plus reference TRBV16 and TRBJ2-1, the full variable domain is GEEVAQTPKHLVRGEGQKAKLYCAPIKGHSYVFWYQQVLKNEFKFLISFQNENVFDETGMPKERFSAKCLPNSPCSLEIQATKLEDSAVYFCASSQSAGIREQFFGPGTRLTVL.